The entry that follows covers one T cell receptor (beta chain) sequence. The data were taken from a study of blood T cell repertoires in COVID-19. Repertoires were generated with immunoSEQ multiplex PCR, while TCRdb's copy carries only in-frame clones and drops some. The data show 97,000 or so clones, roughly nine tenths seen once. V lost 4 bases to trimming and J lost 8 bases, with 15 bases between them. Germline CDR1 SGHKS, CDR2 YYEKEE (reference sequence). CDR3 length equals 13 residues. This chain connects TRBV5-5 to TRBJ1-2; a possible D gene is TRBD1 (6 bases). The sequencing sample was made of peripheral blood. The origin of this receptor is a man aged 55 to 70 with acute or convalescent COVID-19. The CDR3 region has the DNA TGTGCCAGCAGCCCAGCGGACAGAAGCGGCTACACCTTC. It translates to CASSPADRSGYTF.